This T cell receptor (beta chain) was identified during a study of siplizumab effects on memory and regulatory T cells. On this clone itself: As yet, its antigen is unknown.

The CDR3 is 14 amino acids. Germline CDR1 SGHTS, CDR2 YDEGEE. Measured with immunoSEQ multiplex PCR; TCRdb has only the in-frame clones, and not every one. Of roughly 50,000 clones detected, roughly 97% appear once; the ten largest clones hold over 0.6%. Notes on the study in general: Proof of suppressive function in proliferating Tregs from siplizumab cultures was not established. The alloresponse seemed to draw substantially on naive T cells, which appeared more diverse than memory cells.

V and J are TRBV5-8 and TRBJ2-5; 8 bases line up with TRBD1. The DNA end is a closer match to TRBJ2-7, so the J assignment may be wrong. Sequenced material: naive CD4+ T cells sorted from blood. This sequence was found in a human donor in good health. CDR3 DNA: TGTGCCAGCAGCAGAACCGGGACAGGCTACGAGCAGTACTTC. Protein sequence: CASSRTGTGYEQYF.